These T cell receptor beta chains were read from a single sample in a study of T cell changes during pregnancy in multiple sclerosis. TCRdb's table, derived via immunoSEQ multiplex PCR, lists solely in-frame clones and lacks some. The data hold around 100,000 clones, with 92% observed a single time. The sequencing used peripheral blood, collected after pregnancy. Every receptor here comes from a female donor with multiple sclerosis, enrolled in a pregnancy study. Each CDR3 is given with its conserved first and last residue. D genes are given only for firm matches.

-	TRBV6-5	TRBJ1-1	CASSYPPVGGNTEAFF	TGTGCCAGCAGTTACCCCCCTGTGGGGGGGAACACTGAAGCTTTCTTT
TRBD1	TRBV27	TRBJ2-2	CASSLSRTGATGELFF	TGTGCCAGCAGTTTATCGAGGACAGGGGCCACCGGGGAGCTGTTTTTT
TRBD2	TRBV5-4	TRBJ2-3	CASSFSGGPPDTQYF	TGTGCCAGCAGCTTTTCGGGAGGGCCGCCAGATACGCAGTATTTT
-	TRBV4-1	TRBJ2-1	CASSQDTGYNEQFF	TGCGCCAGCAGCCAAGATACAGGATACAATGAGCAGTTCTTC
TRBD2	TRBV11-2	TRBJ2-7	CASSFTMAGGKYEQYF	TGTGCCAGCAGCTTTACTATGGCGGGGGGAAAGTACGAGCAGTACTTC
TRBD2	TRBV18	TRBJ2-1	CASSLQTSGRVLYNEQFF	TGTGCCAGCTCACTGCAAACTAGCGGGAGGGTCCTCTACAATGAGCAGTTCTTC
TRBD1	TRBV4-3	TRBJ2-7	CASSQEGWDSGRLYF	TGCGCCAGCAGCCAAGAAGGCTGGGACAGCGGACGTTTGTACTTC
-	TRBV4-1	TRBJ2-2	CASSNRTGLATGELFF	TGCGCCAGCAGCAACAGAACAGGGTTGGCCACCGGGGAGCTGTTTTTT
TRBD1	TRBV9	TRBJ1-4	CASSASPPGDSYNEKLFF	TGTGCCAGCAGCGCAAGTCCCCCAGGGGACAGTTATAATGAAAAACTGTTTTTT
-	TRBV19	TRBJ1-1	CASSISGYTEAFF	TGTGCCAGTAGTATATCGGGGTACACTGAAGCTTTCTTT
-	TRBV27	TRBJ1-5	CASSIGGGWQPQHF	TGTGCCAGTTCCATCGGGGGGGGATGGCAGCCCCAGCATTTT
-	TRBV10-3	TRBJ1-2	CANSGDRSGYTF	TGTGCCAACTCCGGGGATCGGAGTGGCTACACCTTC
TRBD2	TRBV7-8	TRBJ2-1	CASSLLASGGVFDNEQFF	TGTGCCAGCAGCTTATTGGCTAGCGGGGGGGTATTCGACAATGAGCAGTTCTTC
-	TRBV9	TRBJ1-1	CASSPGLNTEAFF	TGTGCCAGCAGCCCCGGTTTGAACACTGAAGCTTTCTTT
-	TRBV4-2	TRBJ2-2	CASSQSPTDTGELFF	TGTGCCAGCAGCCAAAGCCCCACTGACACCGGGGAGCTGTTTTTT
-	TRBV9	TRBJ2-3	CASSGSPLTDTQYF	TGTGCCAGCAGCGGGAGTCCACTCACAGATACGCAGTATTTT
TRBD1	TRBV4-1	TRBJ1-2	CASSQDGTGVYGYTF	TGCGCCAGCAGCCAAGATGGGACAGGGGTCTACGGCTACACCTTC